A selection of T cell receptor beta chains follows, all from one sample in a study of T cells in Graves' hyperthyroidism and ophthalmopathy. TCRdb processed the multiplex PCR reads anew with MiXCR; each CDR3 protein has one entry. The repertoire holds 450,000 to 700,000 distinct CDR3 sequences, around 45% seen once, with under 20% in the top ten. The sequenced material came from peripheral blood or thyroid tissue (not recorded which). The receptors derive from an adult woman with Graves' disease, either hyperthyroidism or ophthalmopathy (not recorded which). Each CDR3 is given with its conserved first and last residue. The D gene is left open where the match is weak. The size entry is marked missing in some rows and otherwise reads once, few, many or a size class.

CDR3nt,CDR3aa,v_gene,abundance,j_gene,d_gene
TGTGCCAGCAGTTTAGTAACCAGAACGTCTGGCTACACCTTC,CASSLVTRTSGYTF,TRBV28,few,TRBJ1-2,NA
TGTGCCAGCAGCTTACGGGACAGTACTGGCTACACCTTC,CASSLRDSTGYTF,TRBV7-2,NA,TRBJ1-2,TRBD1
TGTGCCACCAGTGATGTGCCCGGACAAGACAATGAGCAGTTCTTC,CATSDVPGQDNEQFF,TRBV24-1,NA,TRBJ2-1,NA
TGTGCCAGCAGTTTTTCTGGGGGATACACTGAAGCTTTCTTT,CASSFSGGYTEAFF,TRBV7-9,NA,TRBJ1-1,NA
TGTGCCAGCTCCGAGACGGCCGGGAGGACCGGGGAGCTGTTTTTT,CASSETAGRTGELFF,TRBV7-9,NA,TRBJ2-2,TRBD2
TGTGCCAGCAGTACCGGACCGGGACAGGGTATCTTC,CASSTGPGQGIF,TRBV2,NA,TRBJ2-7,TRBD1
TGTGCCAGCAGTTTCGACAGGGGGCGATCCGGAAGCAATCAGCCCCAGCATTTT,CASSFDRGRSGSNQPQHF,TRBV27,NA,TRBJ1-5,TRBD1
TGTGCCAGCAGCCCTTATAGCAATCAGCCCCAGCATTTT,CASSPYSNQPQHF,TRBV5-5,many,TRBJ1-5,NA
TGTGCCCGAGATCCAGGGGCCTACGAGCAGTACTTC,CARDPGAYEQYF,TRBV7-4,many,TRBJ2-7,NA
TGTGCCGCCAGTCCAGGGGGCGGCCAGCCCCAGCATTTT,CAASPGGGQPQHF,TRBV24-1,NA,TRBJ1-5,TRBD1
TGTGCCAGCTCAGGGGCACAGAACACTGAAGCTTTCTTT,CASSGAQNTEAFF,TRBV18,NA,TRBJ1-1,NA
TGTGCCAGCATCTTGGGCGGGAGCTCCTACGAGCAGTACTTC,CASILGGSSYEQYF,TRBV6-1,NA,TRBJ2-7,TRBD2
TGTGCCATCAGTGAGGGAAGGTCTAGCGGAACCGTGGGGACCCAGTACTTT,CAISEGRSSGTVGTQYF,TRBV10-3,NA,TRBJ2-5,TRBD2
TGTGCCAGCAGTTTGGATTCCAGTAATCAGCCCCAGCATTTT,CASSLDSSNQPQHF,TRBV7-8,many,TRBJ1-5,NA
TGTGCCAGCAGTTCTGTCGACAGCAACACTGAAGCTTTCTTT,CASSSVDSNTEAFF,TRBV5-6,NA,TRBJ1-1,NA
TGTGCCAGCAGCTCCCGGACAGGGTCGACTGAAGCTTTCTTT,CASSSRTGSTEAFF,TRBV5-8,many,TRBJ1-1,TRBD1
TGTGCCAGCAGCGTCCGAGGGGGTACTGAAGCTTTCTTT,CASSVRGGTEAFF,TRBV9,many,TRBJ1-1,NA
TGTGCCAGCAGTCGCAGGGGCCAGGGGGTGATTGGTAACTATGGCTACACCTTC,CASSRRGQGVIGNYGYTF,TRBV28,few,TRBJ1-2,TRBD1
TGTGCCAGCAGCCGGGACTACTACTACGAGCAGTACTTC,CASSRDYYYEQYF,TRBV5-4,many,TRBJ2-7,TRBD2
TGTGCCAGCAGTCGGGCGGGCCCCCAGTACTTC,CASSRAGPQYF,TRBV27,NA,TRBJ2-5,NA
TGTGCCAGCAGTGAAGGGGGGGCATACACTGAAGCTTTCTTT,CASSEGGAYTEAFF,TRBV2,few,TRBJ1-1,NA
TGTGCCAGCAGTGGGACGGGAATCTATGGCTACACCTTC,CASSGTGIYGYTF,TRBV12-3/TRBV12-4,NA,TRBJ1-2,NA
TGCGCCAGCAGCTTGATTGGACAGGGGGTAAACGACTACACCTTC,CASSLIGQGVNDYTF,TRBV5-1,NA,TRBJ1-2,TRBD1
TGTGCCAGCAGTGCCGGGAAAAAAAGCAATCAGCCCCAGCATTTT,CASSAGKKSNQPQHF,TRBV5-5,few,TRBJ1-5,NA
TGTGCCAGCAGTCCGTCGGGGCAGCAAGAGACCCAGTACTTC,CASSPSGQQETQYF,TRBV12-3/TRBV12-4,many,TRBJ2-5,NA
TGCAGTGCACGCACAGGGAGGGTTAATGAAAAACTGTTTTTT,CSARTGRVNEKLFF,TRBV20-1,NA,TRBJ1-4,NA
TGTGCCAGCAGTTACATGGACTGGGCGCAGTACTTC,CASSYMDWAQYF,TRBV6-2/TRBV6-3,NA,TRBJ2-7,NA
TGTGCCACCAGCAGAGATCTAAGGGACACTGAAGCTTTCTTT,CATSRDLRDTEAFF,TRBV15,many,TRBJ1-1,NA
TGTGCCAGCAGTTTTAGGGATGGAAACACCATATATTTT,CASSFRDGNTIYF,TRBV12-3/TRBV12-4,many,TRBJ1-3,NA
TGCGCCAGCAGCGTACAGGGGTCGGGCGCCGGGGAGCTGTTTTTT,CASSVQGSGAGELFF,TRBV4-1,many,TRBJ2-2,TRBD1
TGTGCCAGCAGTTTGGGGTATGCGGATGGCTACACCTTC,CASSLGYADGYTF,TRBV12-3/TRBV12-4,few,TRBJ1-2,NA
TGTGCCAGCAGCTCCTCGAGAGACAGTAATGAAAAACTGTTTTTT,CASSSSRDSNEKLFF,TRBV7-9,NA,TRBJ1-4,NA
TGTGCCAGCAGCCAGATAGACAGGAACACTGAAGCTTTCTTT,CASSQIDRNTEAFF,TRBV7-9,many,TRBJ1-1,NA
TGTGCCAGCAGACCCGACACCCAAGAGACCCAGTACTTC,CASRPDTQETQYF,TRBV6-2/TRBV6-3,many,TRBJ2-5,NA
TGTGCCAGCAGCTCTTTACATAGCAATCAGCCCCAGCATTTT,CASSSLHSNQPQHF,TRBV7-8,NA,TRBJ1-5,NA
TGTGCCATCAGTGAGACCCGGGGGCAAGAGACCCAGTACTTC,CAISETRGQETQYF,TRBV10-3,NA,TRBJ2-5,NA
TGTGCCAGTCTGCTGGCGGGAGGCCGCTCCTACGAGCAGTACTTC,CASLLAGGRSYEQYF,TRBV7-8,many,TRBJ2-7,TRBD2
TGTGCCAGCAGTTCAACCCGACAGGGAGAGACCCAGTACTTC,CASSSTRQGETQYF,TRBV28,many,TRBJ2-5,TRBD1
TGTGCCAGTAGTACGACCCGGGACAGGGTTTTTGGCACTGAAGCTTTCTTT,CASSTTRDRVFGTEAFF,TRBV19,few,TRBJ1-1,TRBD1
TGCAGTGTTAGAGACGCCTTTGGGACTGATGGCTACACCTTC,CSVRDAFGTDGYTF,TRBV20-1,NA,TRBJ1-2,NA
TGTGCCACCCGCGGGGGGGTAGATGAAAAACTGTTTTTT,CATRGGVDEKLFF,TRBV10-3,many,TRBJ1-4,NA
TGCGCCAGCAGTGCGACAGGGACCGGGGGTGGCTACACCTTC,CASSATGTGGGYTF,TRBV28,many,TRBJ1-2,TRBD1
TGCGCCAGCAGCCCCGGCCGGGGACAAGAGACCCAGTACTTC,CASSPGRGQETQYF,TRBV9,many,TRBJ2-5,NA
TGTGCCAGCAGTGAAGTGGCAGACTATGGCTACACCTTC,CASSEVADYGYTF,TRBV2,NA,TRBJ1-2,NA
TGTGCCAGCAGTGGGTCAGGGGCAGAGACCCCCGGGGAGCTGTTTTTT,CASSGSGAETPGELFF,TRBV2,NA,TRBJ2-2,NA
TGTGCCAGTAATCAGAGGAGGGAAAGTCAGCCCCAGCATTTT,CASNQRRESQPQHF,TRBV19,many,TRBJ1-5,NA
TGTGCCAGCAGCTTGGAGCATCTAGCGGGAGTCTACGAGCAGTACTTC,CASSLEHLAGVYEQYF,TRBV11-2,many,TRBJ2-7,TRBD2
TGTGCCGGCAGTGAAGGGGGGACTAGCGGGAGGAAAGAGACCCAGCACTTC,CAGSEGGTSGRKETQHF,TRBV2,NA,TRBJ2-5,TRBD2
TGCAGCGTTGCCGTTCGGAGAACTGAAGCTTTCTTT,CSVAVRRTEAFF,TRBV29-1,NA,TRBJ1-1,NA
TGTGCCAGCAGTGGGACGGAGCAGTTCTTC,CASSGTEQFF,TRBV12-3/TRBV12-4,NA,TRBJ2-1,NA
TGTGCCAGCAGCCGAACAGAGCGGGGCTACACCTTC,CASSRTERGYTF,TRBV5-6,many,TRBJ1-2,NA
TGTGCCAGCAGCTTATTAGGCGGGACCGGCTCCTACGAGCAGTACTTC,CASSLLGGTGSYEQYF,TRBV7-6,many,TRBJ2-7,NA
TGCAGTGCTAGAGTGACAGGGGCGTTCGGCTACACCTTC,CSARVTGAFGYTF,TRBV20-1,once,TRBJ1-2,TRBD1
TGTGCCACCAGCAGAGATGGCACTGACAGGTACAATCAGCCCCAGCATTTT,CATSRDGTDRYNQPQHF,TRBV15,NA,TRBJ1-5,NA
TGTGCCAGCAGCTTAGGACCCCTGGGTAGTCATGAGCAGTTCTTC,CASSLGPLGSHEQFF,TRBV7-6,many,TRBJ2-1,NA